This TCR beta chain was recovered during a study of Graves' ophthalmopathy and Graves' hyperthyroidism. Germline V gives CDR1 MGHDK, CDR2 SYGVNS. The CDR3 runs 14 residues. V was pared by 2 bases and J by 1 base, with 6 bases between. Study-wide points: Also, most clonotypes expanded in the thyroid above 0.001 frequency appeared in blood.

This clonotype has a count of ten or more. Its antigen is as yet unknown. The TCR beta CDR3 regions underwent amplification from RNA transcripts. The library came from an HTBI-primed first-round RT-PCR and a second-round multiplex PCR. TCRdb independently ran MiXCR on the multiplex PCR reads; one entry per CDR3 protein. The sample records almost 400,000 distinct CDR3 sequences, about 18% being singletons. Physicians reached a diagnosis by relying on clinical symptoms, serum thyroxine, TRAb, thyroid ultrasound and orbital computed tomography. The authors used Ficoll-Paque density gradient centrifugation to separate PBMCs. The input was approximately 9.3 ml of fresh peripheral blood.

V and J are TRBV25-1 and TRBJ2-4, with TRBD2 as a possible D gene (6 bases). This sequence was found in a woman aged 18-35 years with Graves' ophthalmopathy. The source material was peripheral blood. CDR3 amino acids: CASSEGGAKNIQYF. CDR3 nucleotides: TGTGCCAGCAGTGAAGGGGGGGCCAAAAACATTCAGTACTTC.